This paragraph reports one T cell receptor (beta chain). These data belong to a study of blood T cell repertoires in COVID-19. On the study more broadly: Acute and convalescent COVID-19 samples came from the United States, Italy and Spain. PBMCs, B-cell-depleted T cells, or T cells provided the cDNA or gDNA that made up the material.

The CDR3 is made up of 15 amino acids. Germline CDR1 reads SGHRS; CDR2 reads YFSETQ. The germline V and J ends were trimmed by 4 bases and 0 bases, with 13 bases remaining between them. Methods used by the authors: Scientists estimated how many nucleated cells there were by amplifying reference gene primers. Assay: immunoSEQ multiplex PCR; the TCRdb copy retains only in-frame clones and omits some. V and J calls and clone size follow that table, whereas D and trimming were derived from the DNA. The sample consists of roughly 100,000 clones, roughly 79% of them appearing once. This rearrangement joins TRBV5-1 to TRBJ1-1; maybe TRBD1 (5 bases). The sequence came from a woman of 80 years or more with acute or convalescent COVID-19. Sequences were obtained from peripheral blood. The CDR3 region has the DNA TGCGCCAGCAGCCTTACTACAGGTTTGAACACTGAAGCTTTCTTT. It codes for CASSLTTGLNTEAFF. Looking up the rest from reference TRBV5-1 and TRBJ1-1 gives the full variable domain: KAGVTQTPRYLIKTRGQQVTLSCSPISGHRSVSWYQQTPGQGLQFLFEYFSETQRNKGNFPGRFSGRQFSNSRSEMNVSTLELGDSALYLCASSLTTGLNTEAFFGQGTRLTVV.